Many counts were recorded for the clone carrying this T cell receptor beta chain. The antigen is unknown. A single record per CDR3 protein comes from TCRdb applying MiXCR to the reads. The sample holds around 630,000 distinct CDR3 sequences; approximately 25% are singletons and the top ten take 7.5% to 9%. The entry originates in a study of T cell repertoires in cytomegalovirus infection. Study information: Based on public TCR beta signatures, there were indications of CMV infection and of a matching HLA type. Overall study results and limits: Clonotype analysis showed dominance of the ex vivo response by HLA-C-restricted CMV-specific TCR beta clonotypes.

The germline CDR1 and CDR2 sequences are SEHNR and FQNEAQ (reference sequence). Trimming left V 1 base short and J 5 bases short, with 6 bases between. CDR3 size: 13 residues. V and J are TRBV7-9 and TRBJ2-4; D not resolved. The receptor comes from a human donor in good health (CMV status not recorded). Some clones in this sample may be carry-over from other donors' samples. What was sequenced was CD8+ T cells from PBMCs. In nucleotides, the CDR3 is TGTGCCAGCAGCTTAGAATCGGAAAACATTCAGTACTTC. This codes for CASSLESENIQYF.